Presented here are 6 T cell receptor beta chains from one specimen sequenced in a study of liver allograft versus peripheral blood T cells. Study in general: The authors compared T cell receptor repertoires in transplanted livers with recipients' peripheral blood repertoires.

TCRdb reprocessed the reads with MiXCR, giving one entry per CDR3 protein. The sample has approximately 9,000 distinct CDR3 sequences, roughly 20% seen once; the top ten hold approximately 1.1%. The source of these receptors is a human patient who had a liver transplant. Some T cells may have originated in the graft donor.

This clonotype was observed at least ten times. The V gene is TRBV19, the J gene TRBJ1-6; TRBD1 is a possible D gene (5 bases). The CDR3 extends over 16 amino acids. The germline CDR1 and CDR2 sequences are LNHDA and SQIVND (reference sequence). V was clipped by 1 base and J by 9 bases, with 16 bases between them. In nucleotides, the CDR3 is TGTGCCAGTAGTATAGGGGGGAGAGGGGACCTTTCACCCCTCCACTTT. This sequence encodes CASSIGGRGDLSPLHF.

This clonotype is labeled medium-sized. J is TRBJ1-1 and V is TRBV27, with D perhaps TRBD1 (5 bases). Per germline, CDR1 MNHEY and CDR2 SMNVEV (reference sequence). Trimming shortened V by 5 bases and J by 5 bases, and 21 bases separated the two germline ends. The CDR3 consists of 16 residues. CDR3 region: CASSVTPRENRTEAFF. CDR3 sequence (DNA): TGTGCCAGCAGTGTTACCCCCAGGGAGAATAGAACTGAAGCTTTCTTT.

This sequence joins TRBV6-5 and TRBJ2-7; 13 positions agree with TRBD2. J was trimmed by 3 bases and V by 6 bases; bases with no gene match: 2. Germline CDR1 and CDR2: MNHEY and SVGAGI. The CDR3 extends over 14 amino acids. Here the CDR3 DNA reads TGTGCCAGCAGCGGACTAGCGGGGGACTACGAGCAGTACTTC. It is translated as CASSGLAGDYEQYF.

This clonotype was found many times. The chain joins TRBV7-2 to TRBJ1-5; the D is unclear. The CDR3 totals 15 residues. Trimming cost V 2 bases and J 2 bases, with 10 bases left between them. Germline lookup yields CDR1 SGHTA and CDR2 FQGNSA. The CDR3 region has the DNA TGTGCCAGCAGCTTACTAGGAATACGCAATCAGCCCCAGCATTTT. Translation: CASSLLGIRNQPQHF. The whole variable domain, filled in from reference TRBV7-2 and TRBJ1-5, reads GAGVSQSPSNKVTEKGKDVELRCDPISGHTALYWYRQSLGQGLEFLIYFQGNSAPDKSGLPSDRFSAERTGGSVSTLTIQRTQQEDSAVYLCASSLLGIRNQPQHFGDGTRLSIL.

The J gene is TRBJ1-2, the V gene TRBV20-1, with D unresolved. The V and J ends lost 2 bases and 1 base respectively, with 5 bases between them. Germline values: CDR1 DFQATT, CDR2 SNEGSKA (reference sequence). The CDR3 is made up of 12 amino acids. The CDR3, as DNA: TGCAGTGCTAGACGGGATAACTATGGCTACACCTTC. This encodes CSARRDNYGYTF.

The CDR3 loop reads CASSPRTGRQFAEAFF. For the CDR3, the DNA is TGTGCCAGCAGTCCCCGGACAGGGAGACAATTCGCTGAAGCTTTCTTT. The rearrangement joins TRBV12-3 or TRBV12-4 to TRBJ1-1; 8 bases fit TRBD1. The CDR3 has 16 residues. V shed 5 bases, J shed 6 bases, and the junction held 14 bases outside the gene matches.